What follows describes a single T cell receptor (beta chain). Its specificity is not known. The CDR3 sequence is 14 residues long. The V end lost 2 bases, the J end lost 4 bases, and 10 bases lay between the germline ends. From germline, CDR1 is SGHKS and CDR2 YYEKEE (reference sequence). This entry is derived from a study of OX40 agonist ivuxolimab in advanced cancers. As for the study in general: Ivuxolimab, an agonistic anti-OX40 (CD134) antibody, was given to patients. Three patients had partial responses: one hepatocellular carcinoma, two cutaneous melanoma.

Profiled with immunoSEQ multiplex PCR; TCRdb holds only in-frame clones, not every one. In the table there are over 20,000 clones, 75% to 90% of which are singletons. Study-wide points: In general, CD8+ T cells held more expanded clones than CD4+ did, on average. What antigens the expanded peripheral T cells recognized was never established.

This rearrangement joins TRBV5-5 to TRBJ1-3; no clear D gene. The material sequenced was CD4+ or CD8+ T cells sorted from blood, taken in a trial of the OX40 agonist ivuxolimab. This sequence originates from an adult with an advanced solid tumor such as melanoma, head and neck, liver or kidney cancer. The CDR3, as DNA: TGTGCCAGCAGCTTTTTGGGAGAAGGAAACACCATATATTTT. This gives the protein CASSFLGEGNTIYF.